These 9 T cell receptor beta chains were sequenced from one sample in a study of T cell repertoires in cytomegalovirus infection. The antigens of these receptors remain unknown. One entry per CDR3 protein results from TCRdb running MiXCR on the reads. This table holds fewer than 1,000,000 distinct CDR3 sequences, approximately 31% found once. Sequences were derived from cultured CD8+ T cells from PBMCs, sampled from culture after CMV antigen stimulation. The origin of the receptors is a human donor in good health (CMV status not recorded). Some clones in this sample may be carry-over from other donors' samples.

This clonotype has a count of ten or more. This rearrangement joins TRBV7-6 to TRBJ2-2; a weak D match, TRBD1 (6 bases). Per germline, CDR1 SGHVS and CDR2 FNYEAQ. The CDR3 sequence is 16 residues long. V gave up 5 bases and J gave up 5 bases, with 18 bases separating them. The CDR3 DNA reads as TGTGCCAGCAGCCCAGGTTGGACAGAAAAGACCGGGGAGCTGTTTTTT. Its protein product is CASSPGWTEKTGELFF.

In regard to this clonotype: The CDR3 carries no conserved terminal phenylalanine or tryptophan, so it likely arises from a read error. The chain is built from TRBV27 and TRBJ2-1; D not resolved. Germline CDR1 and CDR2: MNHEY and SMNVEV (reference sequence). This CDR3 has 12 amino acids. Trimming left V 3 bases short and J 7 bases short, with 7 bases between. CDR3 sequence reads: CASSFFPNEQFS. DNA of the CDR3: TGTGCCAGCAGTTTTTTCCCTAATGAGCAGTTCTCC.

Comments on this clonotype: The junction departs from germline at one end; a sequencing error may be responsible. The chain links TRBV5-3 to TRBJ1-1; no reliable D call. TRBV5-3 is identified as an open reading frame with a role that is uncertain. This CDR3 is built from 13 residues. The CDR3 DNA is TGTACCAGCAGCCCGCCACTGAACACTGAAGCTTTCTTT. Translated: CTSSPPLNTEAFF.

This clonotype was seen more than once but under ten times. This sequence joins TRBV5-8 and TRBJ2-7; D is possibly TRBD1 (5 bases). CDR3 length: 13 residues. The germline CDR1 and CDR2 sequences are SGHTS and YDEGEE. The V end was cut by 5 bases, the J end by 4 bases, with 13 bases between. CDR3 in amino acids: CASSSGIGYEQYF. The CDR3 DNA reads TGTGCCAGCAGTTCAGGGATTGGGTACGAGCAGTACTTC. The entire variable domain, with the rest obtained from reference TRBV5-8 and TRBJ2-7, is as follows: EAGVTQSPTHLIKTRGQQATLRCSPISGHTSVYWYQQALGLGLQFLLWYDEGEERNRGNFPPRFSGRQFPNYSSELNVNALELEDSALYLCASSSGIGYEQYFGPGTRLTVT.

The CDR3 sequence: CASSFTRGLNQPQHF. Written as DNA, the CDR3 is TGTGCCAGCAGCTTCACGCGGGGTCTTAATCAGCCCCAGCATTTT. This chain connects TRBV13 to TRBJ1-5; D gene unclear. Between the trimmed V and J ends, which lost 3 bases and 4 bases, there was a span of 13 bases. Looked up from germline, CDR1 is PRHDT and CDR2 is FYEKMQ (reference sequence). The CDR3 spans 15 residues.

In its sample, this clonotype was seen many times. V usage is TRBV24-1 and J usage is TRBJ2-1; 12 nucleotides align to TRBD2. Germline CDR1 reads KGHDR; CDR2 reads SFDVKD. The ends lost 3 bases at V and 6 bases at J; junction bases unmatched: 5. The CDR3 loop spans 16 amino acids. The CDR3 region has the DNA TGTGCCACCAGTGATCCACCTAGCGGGGGGGGCAATGAGCAGTTCTTC. Its protein is CATSDPPSGGGNEQFF.

V usage is TRBV2 and J usage is TRBJ1-1; D ambiguous. Trimming pared 3 bases from V and 3 bases from J, leaving 8 bases between. Germline V gives CDR1 SNHLY, CDR2 FYNNEI. CDR3 size: 13 residues. CDR3 in amino acids: CASSDRMYTEAFF. CDR3 nucleotides: TGTGCCAGCAGTGACAGGATGTACACTGAAGCTTTCTTT.

This clonotype was found a few times. V gene TRBV7-8 combines with J gene TRBJ1-4, with 9 bases aligning to TRBD1. There are 15 residues in the CDR3. The germline gives CDR1 SGHVS, CDR2 FQNEAQ. V lost 5 bases, J lost 8 bases, and 9 bases stayed unmatched. The CDR3, as DNA: TGTGCCAGCAGCCAGCCGGGACAGGGAAAAGAAAAACTGTTTTTT. Protein: CASSQPGQGKEKLFF. Supplemented by reference TRBV7-8 and TRBJ1-4, the full variable domain reads GAGVSQSPRYKVAKRGQDVALRCDPISGHVSLFWYQQALGQGPEFLTYFQNEAQLDKSGLPSDRFFAERPEGSVSTLKIQRTQQEDSAVYLCASSQPGQGKEKLFFGSGTQLSVL.

This chain joins TRBV6-1 and TRBJ2-7, with a weak D call TRBD1 (8 bases). Germline assignment: CDR1 MNHNS and CDR2 SASEGT. Between the trimmed V and J ends, which lost 3 bases and 5 bases, there was a span of 14 bases. This CDR3 has 14 residues. The CDR3 coding sequence is TGTGCCAGCAGTGAGAGGACAGGGAGGGACGAGCAGTACTTC. Its translation: CASSERTGRDEQYF.